The clone carrying this T cell receptor beta chain was seen a handful of times. These data originate in a study of spatial heterogeneity in lung cancer. Sample time point: sample taken at primary tumor resection. The study sequenced unsorted whole RNA from tumor, nontumor lung or frozen PBMC. Germline CDR1 reads SGHNT; CDR2 reads YYREEE (reference sequence). Trimming took off 0 bases at V and 7 bases at J, with 8 bases between the two ends. This CDR3 has 13 amino acids. Every TCR cDNA molecule carried a tag that served as a unique molecular identifier. Each CDR3 protein gets one entry after TCRdb re-called the 5' RACE reads with MiXCR. Among roughly 48,000 distinct CDR3 sequences, about 12% were seen once, and the ten largest hold 40% to 50%.

This TCR came from a female donor with early-stage non-small cell lung cancer. The gene calls are TRBV5-4 and TRBJ1-5, with a tentative D call TRBD1 (5 bases). The starting material was PBMCs, obtained at surgery. The CDR3 DNA reads as TGTGCCAGCAGCTTGGGGGGGAGGCAGCCCCAGCATTTT. It yields the protein CASSLGGRQPQHF. The variable domain in full, completed from reference TRBV5-4 and TRBJ1-5, reads ETGVTQSPTHLIKTRGQQVTLRCSSQSGHNTVSWYQQALGQGPQFIFQYYREEENGRGNFPPRFSGLQFPNYSSELNVNALELDDSALYLCASSLGGRQPQHFGDGTRLSIL.